The 28 T cell receptor beta chains reported below all come from one sample, sequenced in a study of T cells expressing NK-cell markers. TCRdb re-called the 5' RACE reads, yielding one record per CDR3 amino acid sequence without DNA. This repertoire includes 350,000 to 400,000 distinct CDR3 sequences. The sample consisted of blood T cells: a sorted CD56 or NKG2C T cell subset, CD4+ or CD8+ T cells, or bulk PBMC T cells (not recorded which). The origin of the receptors is a woman aged 50 to 60 in good health.

Here the CDR3 reads CASSRTDNEQFF. The V call is TRBV12-3 or TRBV12-4, the J call TRBJ2-1. The CDR3 length is 12 residues.

V usage is TRBV29-1 and J usage is TRBJ1-1. The V gene's germline CDR1 is SQVTM and CDR2 ANQGSEA. The CDR3 runs 14 residues. The CDR3 spells CSVERPSNLAEAFF.

The V and J genes are TRBV15 and TRBJ2-2; TCRdb picks TRBD1, but there is no DNA to check that call. This CDR3 spans 17 amino acids. The germline V gene has CDR1 LNHNV and CDR2 YYDKDF (reference sequence). This CDR3 is CATSTLPGQANTGELFF.

The rearrangement uses TRBV12-3 or TRBV12-4 and TRBJ2-7. The CDR3 consists of 14 residues. The CDR3 here is CASSLVPGTYEQYF.

CDR3 sequence: CASSPIGGGTSGSPYNEQFF. This chain joins TRBV7-8 and TRBJ2-1; absent DNA, TCRdb's TRBD2 call cannot be checked. Germline values: CDR1 SGHVS, CDR2 FQNEAQ. CDR3 length: 20 amino acids.

The CDR3 protein is CASSYTGGNEQFF. The chain uses TRBV6-5 and TRBJ2-1; TCRdb's D gene call, TRBD1, goes unchecked for lack of DNA. Germline CDR1 MNHEY, CDR2 SVGAGI. The CDR3 runs to 13 residues.

The chain links TRBV5-1 to TRBJ2-1; there is no DNA to check the TCRdb D call of TRBD2. Germline CDR1 SGHRS, CDR2 YFSETQ. CDR3 length: 15 residues. The CDR3 loop is CASSTPSSGEGEQFF. The full variable domain, in which reference TRBV5-1 and TRBJ2-1 provide the parts outside the CDR3, is KAGVTQTPRYLIKTRGQQVTLSCSPISGHRSVSWYQQTPGQGLQFLFEYFSETQRNKGNFPGRFSGRQFSNSRSEMNVSTLELGDSALYLCASSTPSSGEGEQFFGPGTRLTVL.

The J gene is TRBJ2-7, the V gene TRBV10-3; TCRdb picks TRBD2, but there is no DNA to check that call. The CDR3 sequence is 14 residues long. Germline CDR1 reads ENHRY; CDR2 reads SYGVKD. This CDR3 reads CAISMREGRNEQYF.

The CDR3 region is CASSLGLGPKETQYF. The chain employs TRBV3-1 and TRBJ2-5; the D call from TCRdb, TRBD2, cannot be confirmed without DNA. The germline V gene encodes CDR1 LGHDT and CDR2 YNNKEL (reference sequence). The CDR3 is made up of 15 amino acids.

V and J are TRBV4-2 and TRBJ2-7; TCRdb picks TRBD1, but there is no DNA to check that call. This CDR3 comprises 15 residues. Germline V CDR1 and CDR2: LGHNA, YNFKEQ. CDR3 sequence reads: CASSQDKGDSYEQYF.

The chain has TRBV5-6 and TRBJ2-1; TCRdb proposes TRBD1, but this gene call is untestable without DNA. The CDR3 is 16 amino acids. Per germline, CDR1 SGHDT and CDR2 YYEEEE. CDR3 in amino acids: CASSLGGVMSYNEQFF.

This rearrangement joins TRBV11-2 to TRBJ2-1; as DNA is missing, the TRBD2 call by TCRdb cannot be tested. The CDR3 covers 13 residues. CDR1 SGHAT and CDR2 FQNNGV come from the germline V gene. This CDR3 is CASNQRRGDEQFF.

The chain carries TRBV7-9 and TRBJ2-5; lacking DNA, the TRBD1 call made by TCRdb goes unchecked. Germline CDR1 and CDR2: SEHNR and FQNEAQ (reference sequence). The CDR3 totals 16 residues. The CDR3 spells CASSSLRGFARETQYF.

The chain combines TRBV29-1 with TRBJ1-2; the TCRdb call, TRBD1, lacks DNA for checking. CDR1 and CDR2 from the germline V gene are SQVTM and ANQGSEA. This CDR3 is 15 amino acids long. This CDR3 is CSVYPGDSQARGYTF.

This chain connects TRBV5-1 to TRBJ1-1. This CDR3 comprises 15 residues. CDR1 and CDR2 (germline): SGHRS, YFSETQ. CDR3 loop: CASSLGHLMNTEAFF.

The chain joins TRBV12-3 or TRBV12-4 to TRBJ2-5; there is no DNA to check the TCRdb D call of TRBD1. The CDR3 has 13 amino acids. CDR3 amino acids: CASGTGVGETQYF.

The rearrangement joins TRBV18 to TRBJ1-3. From germline, CDR1 is KGHSH and CDR2 LQKENI. This CDR3 is 14 amino acids long. CDR3 sequence reads: CASSSREDRNTIYF.

This chain uses TRBV7-7 with TRBJ2-2; as DNA is missing, the TRBD1 call by TCRdb cannot be tested. CDR3 length: 15 amino acids. The V gene's germline CDR1 is SSHAT and CDR2 FNYEAQ (reference sequence). CDR3 region: CASSVRQGGTGELFF. Filled out from reference TRBV7-7 and TRBJ2-2, the complete variable domain reads GAGVSQSPRYKVTKRGQDVTLRCDPISSHATLYWYQQALGQGPEFLTYFNYEAQPDKSGLPSDRFSAERPEGSISTLTIQRTEQRDSAMYRCASSVRQGGTGELFFGEGSRLTVL.

This chain uses TRBV7-8 with TRBJ2-1; TCRdb reports TRBD2, a call that lacks DNA to check it against. This CDR3 spans 18 amino acids. Germline CDR1 SGHVS, CDR2 FQNEAQ. CDR3 sequence: CASSTRLAGGPSGNEQFF.

The V and J genes are TRBV20-1 and TRBJ2-3; TCRdb reports TRBD2, a call that lacks DNA to check it against. The CDR3 covers 15 residues. From germline, CDR1 is DFQATT and CDR2 SNEGSKA (reference sequence). The CDR3 here is CSAATTSGYTDTQYF.

The genes are TRBV3-1 and TRBJ2-5; TCRdb's assignment of TRBD2 cannot be checked, as there is no DNA. The CDR3 contains 17 residues. Per the germline V gene, CDR1 is LGHDT and CDR2 is YNNKEL (reference sequence). The CDR3 sequence: CASSHGGGLAGPDSQYF.

CDR3 in amino acids: CASSGQNLYGYTF. The chain couples TRBV18 to TRBJ1-2; the TCRdb D gene call, TRBD1, has no DNA to confirm it. Per the germline V gene, CDR1 is KGHSH and CDR2 is LQKENI. CDR3 length equals 13 residues.

The V and J genes are TRBV29-1 and TRBJ2-1; TCRdb lists TRBD1, though no DNA is available to test this call. Germline V gene sequence: CDR1 SQVTM, CDR2 ANQGSEA. The CDR3 has 14 amino acids. The CDR3 loop reads CSVPGAVRDNEQFF.

The CDR3 spells CATSSPGQPQHF. The J gene is TRBJ1-5, the V gene TRBV15; TCRdb selects TRBD1, and the lack of DNA leaves this call unchecked. CDR3 size: 12 residues. Germline lookup yields CDR1 LNHNV and CDR2 YYDKDF (reference sequence).

The chain carries TRBV10-2 and TRBJ2-5; TCRdb gives TRBD1 as the D gene, but with no DNA this cannot be confirmed. The CDR3 loop spans 14 amino acids. The germline gives CDR1 WSHSY, CDR2 SAAADI. The CDR3 sequence is CASSVDSLQETQYF.

V is TRBV19 and J is TRBJ2-2. Germline CDR1 reads LNHDA; CDR2 reads SQIVND (reference sequence). The CDR3 is made up of 12 amino acids. The CDR3 region is CATKKFTGELFF.

The rearrangement links TRBV2 to TRBJ1-5; TCRdb's assignment of TRBD1 cannot be checked, as there is no DNA. The CDR3 length is 14 residues. The germline CDR1 and CDR2 sequences are SNHLY and FYNNEI. The CDR3 loop reads CASRPDQGGQPQHF.

The chain has TRBV5-1 and TRBJ2-1; TCRdb's assignment of TRBD1 cannot be checked, as there is no DNA. The CDR3 spans 16 residues. In germline, CDR1 is SGHRS, CDR2 YFSETQ. The CDR3 region is CASSLEGGRGRDEQFF.